Presented here are 19 T cell receptor beta chains from one specimen sequenced in a study of blood T cell repertoires in COVID-19. Produced via immunoSEQ multiplex PCR; TCRdb's table is partial and in-frame only. The profile shows 200,000 to 250,000 clones, over 75% of them singletons. Sequencing was performed on PBMCs or T cells enriched from blood (not recorded which). Every receptor here comes from a woman aged 18-29 years in a cohort exposed to, infected with or recovered from COVID-19 (not recorded which).

The chain employs TRBV6-5 and TRBJ2-1; D perhaps matches TRBD1 (6 bases). The V end was cut by 6 bases, the J end by 4 bases, with 7 bases between. This CDR3 has 12 residues. In germline, CDR1 is MNHEY, CDR2 SVGAGI. CDR3 loop: CASRDSYNEQFF. CDR3 DNA: TGTGCCAGCAGGGACAGTTACAATGAGCAGTTCTTC.

This clone appeared a single time. The J gene is TRBJ1-5, the V gene TRBV19, with 11 bases aligning to TRBD1. From germline, CDR1 is LNHDA and CDR2 SQIVND (reference sequence). J lost 3 bases, V lost 6 bases, and 10 bases had no gene match. The CDR3 is made up of 17 amino acids. The CDR3 coding sequence is TGTGCCAGTAGGCCGGGACAGGGGGGGGTCGTCAATCAGCCCCAGCATTTT. It codes for CASRPGQGGVVNQPQHF. The full variable domain, rest sourced from reference TRBV19 and TRBJ1-5, is DGGITQSPKYLFRKEGQNVTLSCEQNLNHDAMYWYRQDPGQGLRLIYYSQIVNDFQKGDIAEGYSVSREKKESFPLTVTSAQKNPTAFYLCASRPGQGGVVNQPQHFGDGTRLSIL.

The CDR3 spells CASSESDGNSNQPQHF. The CDR3 nucleotides read TGCGCCAGCAGTGAGTCGGACGGGAATAGCAATCAGCCCCAGCATTTT. The chain joins TRBV10-2 to TRBJ1-5, with D hard to call. From germline, CDR1 is WSHSY and CDR2 SAAADI. The CDR3 covers 16 residues. V lost 0 bases, J lost 0 bases, and 9 bases lay in between.

CDR3 protein: CASSQQVNYGYTF. The DNA of the CDR3 is TGTGCCAGCAGTCAACAGGTTAACTATGGCTACACCTTC. The V gene is TRBV28, the J gene TRBJ1-2, with D possibly TRBD1 on 5 matching bases. CDR1 MDHEN and CDR2 SYDVKM come from the germline V gene. The V and J ends lost 5 bases and 1 base respectively, with 8 bases between them. The CDR3 has 13 residues.

The rearrangement uses TRBV3-1 (or the pseudogene TRBV3-2) and TRBJ2-2, with 8 positions matching TRBD2. Germline V lookup: CDR1 LGHDT, CDR2 YNNKEL (reference sequence). Trimming took 0 bases from V and 7 from J; bases not matched to a gene: 10. The CDR3 contains 17 residues. In DNA, the CDR3 is TGTGCCAGCAGCCAAGATCTGGCGGGAGGCCCAAACGGGGAGCTGTTTTTT. It yields the protein CASSQDLAGGPNGELFF.

The V and J genes are TRBV7-9 and TRBJ2-7, with 10 bases matching TRBD2. The ends lost 5 bases at V and 7 bases at J; junction bases unmatched: 11. From germline, CDR1 is SEHNR and CDR2 FQNEAQ (reference sequence). This CDR3 has 15 amino acids. The CDR3 loop reads CASSRTSGPSVEQYF. The CDR3 nucleotides are TGTGCCAGCAGCCGGACTAGCGGACCTTCGGTTGAGCAGTACTTC.

J is TRBJ1-5 and V is TRBV19, with D hard to call. With 0 bases removed from V and 1 base from J, the gap between germline ends came to 7 bases. The CDR3 is 15 amino acids. Per the germline V gene, CDR1 is LNHDA and CDR2 is SQIVND (reference sequence). CDR3 sequence reads: CASSIDLESNQPQHF. The CDR3 DNA follows: TGTGCCAGTAGTATAGACCTGGAGAGCAATCAGCCCCAGCATTTT.

The genes are TRBV29-1 and TRBJ2-3, with 7 bases aligning to TRBD1. With 7 bases clipped from V and 1 base from J, the junction kept 8 bases outside the gene matches. CDR3 length equals 14 residues. Looked up from germline, CDR1 is SQVTM and CDR2 is ANQGSEA. Written as DNA, the CDR3 is TGCAGCGGCCTCACAGGGGCCGGCACAGATACGCAGTATTTT. Its protein product is CSGLTGAGTDTQYF.

The V call is TRBV7-8, the J call TRBJ1-6; 7 bases agree with TRBD1. The ends lost 5 bases at V and 10 bases at J; junction bases unmatched: 5. Germline V gives CDR1 SGHVS, CDR2 FQNEAQ. The CDR3 runs to 13 residues. The CDR3 bases are TGTGCCAGCAGCCGTACAGGGGACTCACCCCTCCACTTT. Its protein product is CASSRTGDSPLHF.

The chain combines TRBV25-1 with TRBJ1-1; no clear D gene. CDR1 and CDR2 from the germline V gene are MGHDK and SYGVNS. The CDR3 consists of 12 residues. V lost 3 bases, J lost 2 bases, and 4 bases lay in between. The CDR3: CASSDPNTEAFF. The CDR3 DNA reads as TGTGCCAGCAGTGACCCTAACACTGAAGCTTTCTTT.

This clone was counted once. The V call is TRBV14, the J call TRBJ1-2; TRBD1 aligns across 7 bases. Losses at the gene ends were 3 bases for V and 7 bases for J; bases not matched to a gene: 8. Germline V gene data show CDR1 as SGHDN and CDR2 as FVKESK. This CDR3 region has 14 residues. The DNA of the CDR3 is TGTGCCAGCAGCCAGATGACAGGGACGTCTGGCTACACCTTC. Residues: CASSQMTGTSGYTF.

The chain has TRBV27 and TRBJ1-6; D uncertain. The V end lost 6 bases, the J end lost 4 bases, and 13 bases lay between the germline ends. CDR3 length: 15 amino acids. Germline V lookup: CDR1 MNHEY, CDR2 SMNVEV (reference sequence). CDR3 sequence (DNA): TGTGCCAGCAGCCCCTTTGAGGTGTATAATTCACCCCTCCACTTT. This gives the protein CASSPFEVYNSPLHF.

This chain links TRBV28 with TRBJ1-5; D is unresolved. The CDR3 extends over 12 amino acids. V lost 5 bases, J lost 5 bases, and 7 bases lay in between. Looked up from germline, CDR1 is MDHEN and CDR2 is SYDVKM. The chain's CDR3 is CASSQADQPQHF. The CDR3 nucleotides are TGTGCCAGCAGTCAAGCCGATCAGCCCCAGCATTTT.

This sequence joins TRBV27 and TRBJ1-5, with TRBD1 identical over 9 bases. Trimming at V came to 5 bases and at J to 6 bases, leaving 5 bases not matched to a gene. The CDR3 extends over 14 amino acids. Per the germline V gene, CDR1 is MNHEY and CDR2 is SMNVEV (reference sequence). CDR3 in amino acids: CASSRDRVGQPQHF. The DNA of the CDR3 is TGTGCCAGCAGTCGGGACAGGGTAGGTCAGCCCCAGCATTTT.

The CDR3 loop is CAWSSPQGRVPSGGNTIYF. The CDR3 DNA reads TGTGCCTGGAGTTCACCTCAAGGCAGGGTCCCCTCTGGTGGAAACACCATATATTTT. J is TRBJ1-3 and V is TRBV30; maybe TRBD1 (5 bases). V was cut by 2 bases and J by 3 bases, with 26 bases left in between. The CDR3 loop spans 19 amino acids. Germline CDR1 reads GTSNPN; CDR2 reads SVGIG (reference sequence).

The V call is TRBV7-9, the J call TRBJ2-1, with TRBD1 identical over 8 bases. There are 12 residues in the CDR3. V dropped 5 bases and J dropped 8; count of bases not matched to a gene: 2. CDR1 and CDR2 from the germline V gene are SEHNR and FQNEAQ (reference sequence). The CDR3 spells CASSRDRYEQFF. The DNA of the CDR3 is TGTGCCAGCAGCCGGGACAGGTATGAGCAGTTCTTC.

The chain has TRBV9 and TRBJ1-6; the D is unclear. Germline V CDR1 and CDR2: SGDLS, YYNGEE. V gave up 6 bases and J gave up 8 bases, with 12 bases separating them. This CDR3 is built from 13 residues. CDR3 sequence: CASNSGWDSPLHF. The CDR3 DNA reads as TGTGCCAGCAACTCCGGGTGGGATTCACCCCTCCACTTT.

The chain employs TRBV5-6 and TRBJ1-5; D is undetermined. Trimming removed 4 bases from V and 0 bases from J, with 14 bases in between. Germline V gene lookup returns CDR1 SGHDT and CDR2 YYEEEE. The CDR3 runs 16 residues. Written as DNA, the CDR3 is TGTGCCAGCAGCCCGTCGGGAGATTATAGCAATCAGCCCCAGCATTTT. This sequence encodes CASSPSGDYSNQPQHF.

The J gene is TRBJ1-2, the V gene TRBV4-1, with D hard to call. Trimming removed 1 base from V and 5 bases from J, with 11 bases in between. The CDR3 runs to 14 residues. Germline V CDR1 and CDR2: MGHRA, YSYEKL. The CDR3 is CASSQVGAGYGYTF. The CDR3, as DNA: TGCGCCAGCAGCCAAGTCGGTGCAGGTTATGGCTACACCTTC.